This T cell receptor beta chain was sequenced in a study of a mutant IDH1 vaccine in newly diagnosed glioma. The protocol was immunoSEQ multiplex PCR, while the TCRdb copy is restricted to in-frame clones and leaves out a portion. This sample carries some 130,000 clones, roughly 78% of them seen once, and the ten largest clones take about 5.5%. About this clone: The antigen is not known.

Points from the study as a whole: Immune responses induced by the vaccine were seen in 93.3% of patients, spanning multiple MHC alleles.

The time point here: week 11, during vaccination. A single vaccine dose contained 300 ug of mutant IDH1 20-mer peptide, and topical imiquimod was used with it. The source is a man aged 40-49 years with glioma. The material sequenced was PBMCs, taken from a glioma patient whose treatment included an IDH1 peptide vaccine.

CDR3 nucleotides: TGTGCCAGCAGCTTAACCTCCGGGGGCGGCTACGAGCAGTACTTC. As protein: CASSLTSGGGYEQYF. This rearrangement joins TRBV11-3 to TRBJ2-7; D might be TRBD1 or TRBD2, each matching 6 bases. CDR3 size: 15 residues. Looked up from germline, CDR1 is SGHNT and CDR2 is YENEEA. V dropped 2 bases and J dropped 3 bases, with 14 bases sitting between them.